This T cell receptor (beta chain) was observed in a study of T cells in localized non-small cell lung cancer (dated by TCRdb to the early 2020s). Turning to the overall study: Comparing tumors with uninvolved tumor-adjacent lungs, the study looked at the T cell repertoires of roughly 250 patients with early-stage NSCLC. The mean age of the NSCLC patients was about 64 years, with about 120 men and 107 women. The cohort was made up of around 250 treatment-naive NSCLC patients whose localized lung tumors had been resected. Overall study outcomes, separate from this receptor: Because the study design was exploratory, TCR variables were selected using unadjusted p-values without false-discovery rate correction. Uninvolved tumor-adjacent lung showed the highest T cell clonality, higher than tumor, which suggests more focused antigenic responses in the uninvolved tumor-adjacent lung. Because multi-region tumor sequencing was not performed, intratumor heterogeneity could not be ruled out. A median of roughly 50 of the top 100 tumor clones turned up in the paired uninvolved adjacent lung, and about 28 of those clones also ranked among the top 100 of that same adjacent lung. Longer overall survival was associated with higher T cell density in blood, whereas shorter survival was associated with higher clonality in adjacent lung.

About this clone: The specificity of this receptor is unknown. Per-nucleotide qualities are absent, and no much larger clonotype sits a single base away.

The CDR3 runs 13 residues from the cysteine to the phenylalanine. Only the CDR3 DNA is retained, 39 bases long and in frame from the first base. V loses 7 bases at its end and J loses 9 bases; junction bases beyond the gene matches: 13. The germline V gene supplies CDR1 SQVTM and CDR2 ANQGSEA. At diagnosis, tumor, uninvolved tumor-adjacent lung and peripheral blood were collected and then preserved as a mix of FFPE and fresh-frozen material. For TCR repertoire profiling, blood samples were analyzed in the form of peripheral blood mononuclear cells. TCR beta CDR3 regions were sequenced from DNA using the immunoSEQ Assay. On the study's bioinformatics: To compute T cell density, TCR beta template counts were normalized to usable DNA, which was estimated by amplifying housekeeping genes. Using the preseqR package, richness was estimated by extrapolating to 120,000 templates for tissue samples and 400,000 templates for PBMC samples. Clonality was calculated as one minus Pielou's evenness. Tissue-enriched TCRs were identified by differential abundance testing using productive amino-acid clonotypes, minimum total count 5 and alpha 0.1. Repertoire overlap between compartments was quantified with the Jaccard Index and Morisita Overlap Index. GLIPH clustered TCR beta CDR3s with public tetramer-defined viral CDR3s; viral motifs required at least three viral sequences plus V-gene enrichment. Here the immuneACCESS table is served through TCRdb, limited to in-frame sequences with V and J called. Missing clones are a known gap in these copies; in checked studies unresolved V genes cover under half, and the rest lacks a known reason. V, J and clone size derive from that table, while D and trimming were established from the DNA sequence. For this sample the table gives 70,000 to 95,000 clones, of which under 95% were detected only once. The top ten hold roughly 4.3% of the sample.

The rearranged segments are TRBV29-1 and TRBJ2-3; 7 bases in the middle match TRBD2. The receptor comes from a woman aged 35 to 70 with stage II squamous cell lung carcinoma. Specimen: PBMCs, collected before any cancer treatment. The DNA reads TGCAGCGCTCGAAGGGAGGGCCTTACAACGCAGTATTTT. This sequence encodes CSARREGLTTQYF.